These 22 T cell receptor beta chains were sequenced from one sample in a study of blood T cell repertoires in COVID-19. Assay used: immunoSEQ multiplex PCR; TCRdb lists only in-frame clones, some missing. Of 140,000 to 150,000 clones in the sample, roughly 86% were seen once. The sample taken for sequencing was peripheral blood. These receptors came from a human donor with acute or convalescent COVID-19. The donor label of this sample is uncertain.

CDR3 bases: TGTGCCAGCAGCCTCCAGACGGGACATTCCTACGAGCAGTACTTC. Translated, it gives CASSLQTGHSYEQYF. V is TRBV7-6 and J is TRBJ2-7; a weak D match, TRBD1 (6 bases). CDR3 size: 15 residues. The germline V gene encodes CDR1 SGHVS and CDR2 FNYEAQ. Trimming cost V 5 bases and J 1 base, with 15 bases left between them. The full variable domain, its missing parts supplied by reference TRBV7-6 and TRBJ2-7, is GAGVSQSPRYKVTKRGQDVALRCDPISGHVSLYWYRQALGQGPEFLTYFNYEAQQDKSGLPNDRFSAERPEGSISTLTIQRTEQRDSAMYRCASSLQTGHSYEQYFGPGTRLTVT.

This sequence joins TRBV3-1 (or the pseudogene TRBV3-2) and TRBJ1-6, with a weak D call TRBD1 (5 bases). This CDR3 region has 13 residues. V lost 1 base, J lost 7 bases, and 5 bases lay in between. CDR1 LGHDT and CDR2 YNNKEL come from the germline V gene (reference sequence). The CDR3 DNA reads as TGTGCCAGCAGCCAAGGACAGAATTCACCCCTCCACTTT. Protein: CASSQGQNSPLHF.

The chain joins TRBV19 to TRBJ1-1; tentative D call: TRBD1 (5 bases). CDR1 LNHDA and CDR2 SQIVND come from the germline V gene (reference sequence). V lost 0 bases and J lost 6, with 11 bases in between. The CDR3 contains 14 residues. The CDR3 reads CASSIDRVAPEAFF. DNA of the CDR3: TGTGCCAGTAGTATAGACAGGGTCGCGCCTGAAGCTTTCTTT. Full variable domain (remainder filled in from reference TRBV19 and TRBJ1-1): DGGITQSPKYLFRKEGQNVTLSCEQNLNHDAMYWYRQDPGQGLRLIYYSQIVNDFQKGDIAEGYSVSREKKESFPLTVTSAQKNPTAFYLCASSIDRVAPEAFFGQGTRLTVV.

This chain joins TRBV30 and TRBJ1-1; 8 nucleotides match TRBD1. Germline V gene lookup returns CDR1 GTSNPN and CDR2 SVGIG (reference sequence). Trimming took 1 base from V and 2 from J; bases not matched to a gene: 6. The CDR3 length is 15 residues. The DNA of the CDR3 is TGTGCCTGGAGTGACGAAACAGGGGGTAACACTGAAGCTTTCTTT. This codes for CAWSDETGGNTEAFF.

This clone was detected once. The chain uses TRBV19 and TRBJ1-5; TRBD1 aligns across 8 bases. This CDR3 has 15 amino acids. In germline, CDR1 is LNHDA, CDR2 SQIVND (reference sequence). After removal of 0 bases from V and 7 bases from J, the junction contained 5 bases not matched to a gene. The CDR3 DNA reads TGTGCCAGTAGTATAGACAGGGGGCTAATACAGCCCCAGCATTTT. Its protein is CASSIDRGLIQPQHF.

This clone was picked up many times. The chain recombines TRBV11-2 with TRBJ1-1; D is possibly TRBD1 (6 bases). V gave up 4 bases and J gave up 0 bases, with 12 bases separating them. The germline V gene has CDR1 SGHAT and CDR2 FQNNGV. This CDR3 has 15 amino acids. The CDR3 sequence: CASSSGHPMNTEAFF. CDR3 DNA sequence: TGTGCCAGCAGCTCGGGACATCCAATGAACACTGAAGCTTTCTTT.

The CDR3 region is CASSERGQEKSPLHF. The CDR3 DNA follows: TGTGCCAGCAGTGAAAGGGGACAGGAGAAGTCACCCCTCCACTTT. This sequence joins TRBV6-1 and TRBJ1-6; TRBD1 aligns across 8 bases. Germline CDR1 reads MNHNS; CDR2 reads SASEGT. The CDR3 runs 15 residues. Trimming took 2 bases from V and 10 from J; bases not matched to a gene: 7.

V gene TRBV6-2 or TRBV6-3 combines with J gene TRBJ2-1; 14 bases match TRBD2. Germline V lookup: CDR1 MNHEY, CDR2 SVGEGT. Trimming took 6 bases from V and 8 from J; bases not matched to a gene: 6. The CDR3 covers 15 residues. For the CDR3, the DNA is TGTGCCAGCAGCGCGACTAGCGGGGGGGCATATGAGCAGTTCTTC. Its protein is CASSATSGGAYEQFF.

The chain has TRBV4-1 and TRBJ1-3, with no clear D. The CDR3 runs 18 residues. The germline V and J ends were trimmed by 4 bases and 7 bases, with 26 bases remaining between them. From germline, CDR1 is MGHRA and CDR2 YSYEKL. Written as DNA, the CDR3 is TGCGCCAGCAGCCCCGAACTTCTTCCGGGTTTCCGAGGGAACACCATATATTTT. Translation gives CASSPELLPGFRGNTIYF.

This rearrangement joins TRBV7-9 to TRBJ1-1; 11 bases map to TRBD1. This CDR3 spans 16 amino acids. Germline-derived CDR1 and CDR2 are SEHNR and FQNEAQ (reference sequence). The V and J ends lost 2 bases and 5 bases, in that order; junction bases with no gene match: 7. The CDR3 spells CASSLLRGQGGTEAFF. CDR3 nucleotides: TGTGCCAGCAGCTTACTTCGGGGACAGGGGGGGACTGAAGCTTTCTTT.

This chain connects TRBV3-1 (or the pseudogene TRBV3-2) to TRBJ1-4, with 10 nucleotides matching TRBD1. The CDR3 is 15 amino acids. The V gene end was trimmed by 4 bases and the J gene end by 8 bases; junction bases not matched to a gene: 7. Germline assignment: CDR1 LGHDT and CDR2 YNNKEL (reference sequence). CDR3 region: CASSLSGTGEEKLFF. CDR3 sequence (DNA): TGTGCCAGCAGCCTATCCGGGACAGGGGAAGAAAAACTGTTTTTT.

The V gene is TRBV3-1 (or the pseudogene TRBV3-2), the J gene TRBJ1-2; TRBD1 matches at 8 bases. V lost 0 bases to trimming and J lost 7 bases; unmatched junction nucleotides: 7. The CDR3 covers 15 residues. The germline CDR1 and CDR2 sequences are LGHDT and YNNKEL (reference sequence). The CDR3 region is CASSQEDRDFTGYTF. Written as DNA, the CDR3 is TGTGCCAGCAGCCAAGAGGACAGGGACTTCACTGGCTACACCTTC.

This sequence joins TRBV19 and TRBJ1-1; TRBD1 might be the D (6 bases). Trimming took 11 bases from V and 1 from J, leaving 14 bases between them. Per germline, CDR1 LNHDA and CDR2 SQIVND (reference sequence). The CDR3 runs 13 residues. CDR3 coding DNA: TGTGCCTCAGGCGGGGGCGGGAACACTGAAGCTTTCTTT. This encodes CASGGGGNTEAFF.

The genes are TRBV9 and TRBJ1-2; 7 bases are shared with TRBD1. This CDR3 comprises 15 residues. V was pared by 3 bases and J by 5 bases, with 10 bases of the junction left unmatched. Germline V gene data show CDR1 as SGDLS and CDR2 as YYNGEE. CDR3 in DNA: TGTGCCAGCAGCGCCGGGGAGACCAGGGGGTATGGCTACACCTTC. This sequence encodes CASSAGETRGYGYTF. Using reference TRBV9 and TRBJ1-2 for the parts outside the CDR3, the full variable domain is DSGVTQTPKHLITATGQRVTLRCSPRSGDLSVYWYQQSLDQGLQFLIQYYNGEERAKGNILERFSAQQFPDLHSELNLSSLELGDSALYFCASSAGETRGYGYTFGSGTRLTVV.

V is TRBV6-1 and J is TRBJ1-1; 8 nucleotides agree with TRBD1. V lost 3 bases to trimming and J lost 5 bases; unmatched junction nucleotides: 11. Per germline, CDR1 MNHNS and CDR2 SASEGT. The CDR3 runs to 16 residues. For the CDR3, the DNA is TGTGCCAGCAGTGACAGGGGGCGGGCGGACGGGACTGAAGCTTTCTTT. It yields the protein CASSDRGRADGTEAFF.

This chain joins TRBV25-1 and TRBJ2-3; perhaps TRBD2 as D (5 bases). CDR3 length equals 14 residues. The V gene lost 4 bases and the J gene lost 2 bases, with 10 bases spanning the gap. Germline CDR1 MGHDK, CDR2 SYGVNS. The CDR3 DNA is TGTGCCAGCAGTGGACGGGGTGACACAGATACGCAGTATTTT. This sequence encodes CASSGRGDTDTQYF. The full variable domain, its missing parts supplied by reference TRBV25-1 and TRBJ2-3, is EADIYQTPRYLVIGTGKKITLECSQTMGHDKMYWYQQDPGMELHLIHYSYGVNSTEKGDLSSESTVSRIRTEHFPLTLESARPSHTSQYLCASSGRGDTDTQYFGPGTRLTVL.

This clone has a handful of counts. The chain has TRBV7-2 and TRBJ2-2; 11 bases map to TRBD2. V trimming: 7 bases; J trimming: 9 bases; junction bases outside the gene matches: 10. The germline V gene has CDR1 SGHTA and CDR2 FQGNSA. The length of the CDR3 is 15 residues. The CDR3, as DNA: TGTGCCAGCACCCGCGTACTAGCGGGGGCCCGGGAGCTGTTTTTT. It encodes CASTRVLAGARELFF. The whole variable domain, remainder taken from reference TRBV7-2 and TRBJ2-2, is GAGVSQSPSNKVTEKGKDVELRCDPISGHTALYWYRQSLGQGLEFLIYFQGNSAPDKSGLPSDRFSAERTGGSVSTLTIQRTQQEDSAVYLCASTRVLAGARELFFGEGSRLTVL.

V usage is TRBV6-2 or TRBV6-3 and J usage is TRBJ1-1; TRBD1 aligns across 7 bases. The ends lost 4 bases at V and 0 bases at J; junction bases unmatched: 5. Germline-derived CDR1 and CDR2 are MNHEY and SVGEGT. This CDR3 spans 15 amino acids. DNA for the CDR3: TGTGCCAGCAGTTCCGCGACAGGGATGAACACTGAAGCTTTCTTT. Translating gives CASSSATGMNTEAFF.

In this sample, this clone turned up once. The CDR3 DNA is TGTGCCATCAGTGAAGGGTGGACAGGGAAGAACACTGAAGCTTTCTTT. Translating it yields CAISEGWTGKNTEAFF. The V gene is TRBV10-3, the J gene TRBJ1-1, with 8 bases that match TRBD1. The CDR3 covers 16 residues. Germline V gene data show CDR1 as ENHRY and CDR2 as SYGVKD. J lost 1 base, V lost 3 bases, and 7 bases had no gene match.

This clone was counted a few times. The rearrangement uses TRBV4-3 and TRBJ2-5; D not certain. CDR1 is LGHNA and CDR2 is YSLEER in the germline V gene. This CDR3 is 13 amino acids long. Trimming pared 4 bases from V and 3 bases from J, leaving 9 bases between. The CDR3 DNA follows: TGCGCCAGCAGCCGCACGCCAGAAGAGACCCAGTACTTC. Its protein product is CASSRTPEETQYF.

This chain uses TRBV7-9 with TRBJ2-7; possibly TRBD1 for D (5 bases). This CDR3 spans 14 amino acids. CDR1 and CDR2 from the germline V gene are SEHNR and FQNEAQ (reference sequence). The V and J ends lost 4 bases and 5 bases respectively, with 15 bases between them. In DNA, the CDR3 is TGTGCCAGCAGCTCCGGTGACAGCATCCACGAGCAGTACTTC. As protein: CASSSGDSIHEQYF. Looking up the rest from reference TRBV7-9 and TRBJ2-7 gives the full variable domain: DTGVSQNPRHKITKRGQNVTFRCDPISEHNRLYWYRQTLGQGPEFLTYFQNEAQLEKSRLLSDRFSAERPKGSFSTLEIQRTEQGDSAMYLCASSSGDSIHEQYFGPGTRLTVT.

The V gene is TRBV6-5, the J gene TRBJ1-2; TRBD1 matches 7 bases. Trimming at V came to 5 bases and at J to 7 bases, leaving 10 bases not matched to a gene. The germline V gene has CDR1 MNHEY and CDR2 SVGAGI. This CDR3 is 14 amino acids long. The CDR3 loop reads CASSRADRAGGYTF. The CDR3 region has the DNA TGTGCCAGCAGTCGAGCCGACAGGGCGGGTGGCTACACCTTC.